A single sample is the source of the 32 T cell receptor beta chains below, sequenced in a study of identical twins. TCRdb processed the 5' RACE reads anew with MiXCR; each CDR3 protein has one entry. This repertoire shows 500,000 to 550,000 distinct CDR3 sequences, around 20% found once; its top ten account for around 0.9%. This same sample was also taken into another study, of T cells expressing NK-cell markers.

The sequenced sample was CD4+ T cells sorted from blood. These receptors were taken from a young woman in good health.

This clonotype was detected only a few times. The junction differs from germline at one of its ends, possibly a read error. The V call is TRBV5-1, the J call TRBJ2-3; 10 bases match TRBD2. The CDR3 sequence is 14 residues long. The germline gives CDR1 SGHRS, CDR2 YFSETQ. The CDR3 region has the DNA TGCGCCAGCAGCCCCCTAGCGGGAGTTAATACGCAGTTTTTT. Translated: CASSPLAGVNTQFF.

This clonotype was seen ten or more times. A junction end diverges from the germline sequence, so it may reflect a read error. The chain has TRBV12-3 or TRBV12-4 and TRBJ2-3, with a tentative D call TRBD1 (5 bases). CDR3 size: 13 residues. CDR3 amino acids: CASGFRGTDTQYF. The CDR3 DNA follows: TGTGCCAGCGGTTTCAGGGGCACAGATACGCAGTATTTT.

This chain joins TRBV29-1 and TRBJ2-3; unclear D gene. Trimming removed 8 bases at V and 7 bases at J, with 19 bases between. Germline V gene lookup returns CDR1 SQVTM and CDR2 ANQGSEA. The CDR3 runs 13 residues. The CDR3 protein is CSYEPRTRNTQYF. Written as DNA, the CDR3 is TGCAGCTACGAACCTCGGACCCGTAATACGCAGTATTTT.

This clonotype was seen a handful of times. The chain couples TRBV2 to TRBJ2-1, with D hard to call. Germline values: CDR1 SNHLY, CDR2 FYNNEI. CDR3 size: 12 residues. V was cut by 8 bases and J by 0 bases, with 5 bases left in between. The chain's CDR3 is CASGSSYNEQFF. CDR3 nucleotides: TGTGCCAGCGGAAGCTCCTACAATGAGCAGTTCTTC.

The chain couples TRBV5-1 to TRBJ2-1, with 11 nucleotides matching TRBD2. CDR3 length: 14 residues. The ends lost 4 bases at V and 8 bases at J; junction bases unmatched: 5. The germline V gene encodes CDR1 SGHRS and CDR2 YFSETQ. The CDR3 DNA sequence: TGCGCCAGCAGCGCCACTAGCGGGAGCGATGAGCAGTTCTTC. It is translated as CASSATSGSDEQFF.

This clonotype occurred a few times. V is TRBV20-1 and J is TRBJ1-5, with D unclear. There are 14 residues in the CDR3. Germline V lookup: CDR1 DFQATT, CDR2 SNEGSKA (reference sequence). Trimming took off 1 base at V and 6 bases at J, with 13 bases between the two ends. CDR3 loop: CSARAGPITQPQHF. The DNA of the CDR3 is TGCAGTGCTAGAGCGGGTCCAATCACTCAGCCCCAGCATTTT.

The chain links TRBV15 to TRBJ1-4; D remains ambiguous. CDR3 length equals 14 residues. With 4 bases removed from V and 11 bases from J, the gap between germline ends came to 17 bases. Germline loops: CDR1 LNHNV, CDR2 YYDKDF (reference sequence). This CDR3 is CATSTGQVPVKLFF. The CDR3 coding sequence is TGTGCCACCAGCACTGGGCAGGTGCCAGTTAAACTGTTTTTT.

The chain is built from TRBV20-1 and TRBJ2-7, with TRBD2 matching 9 bases. This CDR3 comprises 15 residues. CDR1 DFQATT and CDR2 SNEGSKA come from the germline V gene (reference sequence). With V trimmed by 5 bases and J by 6 bases, 14 bases remained unmatched. The CDR3 region is CSAPANSGSSAEQYF. CDR3 in DNA: TGCAGTGCTCCGGCCAATAGCGGGAGCTCCGCCGAGCAGTACTTC.

The CDR3 DNA reads as TGTGCCAGCAGCCGGATAGCGGGGGGTCCCTACAATGAGCAGTTCTTC. It codes for CASSRIAGGPYNEQFF. The V and J genes are TRBV4-2 and TRBJ2-1; 10 nucleotides match TRBD2. Losses at the gene ends were 4 bases for V and 2 bases for J; bases not matched to a gene: 5. CDR1 and CDR2 (germline): LGHNA, YNFKEQ. The CDR3 loop spans 16 amino acids.

This clonotype showed up just a few times. The chain is built from TRBV6-1 and TRBJ1-5, with TRBD1 identical over 10 bases. In germline, CDR1 is MNHNS, CDR2 SASEGT. The CDR3 contains 16 residues. Losses at the gene ends were 8 bases for V and 3 bases for J; bases not matched to a gene: 10. The CDR3 DNA reads TGTGCCAGCCGTCCATGGGACAGGGGAGACAATCAGCCCCAGCATTTT. Translating it yields CASRPWDRGDNQPQHF.

This clonotype was counted only a few times. A read error may account for a junction end that differs from germline. The rearrangement joins TRBV7-9 to TRBJ2-7; 8 nucleotides align to TRBD1. In germline, CDR1 is SEHNR, CDR2 FQNEAQ (reference sequence). The CDR3 contains 12 residues. CDR3 coding DNA: TGTGCCAGCAGCCCAGGGGAGGACAGGGCACACTTC. Encoded protein: CASSPGEDRAHF. Variable domain in full (rest from reference TRBV7-9 and TRBJ2-7): DTGVSQNPRHKITKRGQNVTFRCDPISEHNRLYWYRQTLGQGPEFLTYFQNEAQLEKSRLLSDRFSAERPKGSFSTLEIQRTEQGDSAMYLCASSPGEDRAHFGPGTRLTVT.

The chain links TRBV18 to TRBJ2-1; tentative D call: TRBD1 (6 bases). V shed 4 bases and J shed 6 bases, with 16 bases lying between them. CDR3 length: 15 amino acids. Germline CDR1 reads KGHSH; CDR2 reads LQKENI. The CDR3, as DNA: TGTGCCAGCTCACTTCTCGGGACATTGTTCAATGAGCAGTTCTTC. This codes for CASSLLGTLFNEQFF.

V and J are TRBV20-1 and TRBJ2-7; no firm D call. The CDR3 totals 14 residues. CDR1 and CDR2 (germline): DFQATT, SNEGSKA (reference sequence). V shed 0 bases and J shed 2 bases, with 11 bases lying between them. In DNA form, the CDR3 reads TGCAGTGCTAGAGACTACACGAAGCCCTACGAGCAGTACTTC. Translating it yields CSARDYTKPYEQYF.

This chain links TRBV12-3 or TRBV12-4 with TRBJ2-3; D is ambiguous. V lost 3 bases and J 4 bases, leaving 11 bases between the germline ends. The CDR3 loop spans 14 amino acids. The CDR3 nucleotides read TGTGCCAGCAGTTTGGCGAGTGGCGCAGATACGCAGTATTTT. Encoded protein: CASSLASGADTQYF.

This clonotype was counted a few times. V gene TRBV5-1 combines with J gene TRBJ1-1; 8 bases are a match to TRBD1. The germline V gene encodes CDR1 SGHRS and CDR2 YFSETQ. V shed 3 bases, J shed 4 bases, and the junction held 5 bases outside the gene matches. CDR3 length: 14 amino acids. CDR3 in DNA: TGCGCCAGCAGCTCCGACAGGGGTGGCACTGAAGCTTTCTTT. Translating it yields CASSSDRGGTEAFF.

This clonotype was detected a few times. The V and J genes are TRBV20-1 and TRBJ1-3; D is perhaps TRBD1 (5 bases). The germline gives CDR1 DFQATT, CDR2 SNEGSKA (reference sequence). V was cut by 0 bases and J by 5 bases, with 17 bases left in between. This CDR3 has 16 amino acids. This chain's CDR3 is CSAREAGTGGRNTIYF. CDR3 nucleotide sequence: TGCAGTGCTAGAGAAGCCGGGACTGGGGGGAGAAACACCATATATTTT.

This clonotype was found many times. The chain carries TRBV7-9 and TRBJ2-3; D ambiguous. The germline V and J ends were trimmed by 2 bases and 1 base, with 7 bases remaining between them. CDR3 size: 14 residues. Germline V gene sequence: CDR1 SEHNR, CDR2 FQNEAQ (reference sequence). DNA of the CDR3: TGTGCCAGCAGCTTAAACTGGGGCACAGATACGCAGTATTTT. As protein: CASSLNWGTDTQYF.

The V and J genes are TRBV5-1 and TRBJ2-2; D may be TRBD1 (6 bases). The V gene lost 0 bases and the J gene lost 5 bases, with 14 bases spanning the gap. The CDR3 runs to 16 residues. The germline gives CDR1 SGHRS, CDR2 YFSETQ. The CDR3 nucleotides read TGCGCCAGCAGCTTGGCCCGGACAGTGAGGACCGGGGAGCTGTTTTTT. Translation gives CASSLARTVRTGELFF.

This clonotype showed up just a few times. The rearrangement uses TRBV12-3 or TRBV12-4 and TRBJ1-2; 9 bases line up with TRBD1. Trimming removed 5 bases from V and 8 bases from J; junction bases left unmatched: 12. The CDR3 totals 15 residues. CDR3 DNA: TGTGCCAGCAGTCCGGGGGACAGGGCCTCCCTCGGCTACACCTTC. Translating it yields CASSPGDRASLGYTF.

A word on this clonotype: Its ends do not fully match the called genes, so a read error is possible. The chain carries TRBV7-9 and TRBJ1-2; D unclear. The CDR3 contains 11 residues. In germline, CDR1 is SEHNR, CDR2 FQNEAQ (reference sequence). In DNA form, the CDR3 reads TGTGCCAGCAGCTTTCTGTCAGAAATGAGTTTC. It translates to CASSFLSEMSF. The variable domain in full, completed from reference TRBV7-9 and TRBJ1-2, reads DTGVSQNPRHKITKRGQNVTFRCDPISEHNRLYWYRQTLGQGPEFLTYFQNEAQLEKSRLLSDRFSAERPKGSFSTLEIQRTEQGDSAMYLCASSFLSEMSFGSGTRLTVV.

The chain employs TRBV20-1 and TRBJ2-1, with unresolved D. The CDR3 contains 14 residues. Germline V lookup: CDR1 DFQATT, CDR2 SNEGSKA (reference sequence). Trimming cost V 5 bases and J 6 bases, with 17 bases left between them. CDR3 sequence: CSAPLPRVSNEQFF. In nucleotides, the CDR3 is TGCAGTGCTCCCCTACCTCGAGTAAGCAATGAGCAGTTCTTC.

A few counts support this clonotype. The chain recombines TRBV5-1 with TRBJ2-7; 8 nucleotides agree with TRBD2. V lost 4 bases and J lost 4; bases outside the gene matches: 7. This CDR3 is built from 14 residues. The V gene's germline CDR1 is SGHRS and CDR2 YFSETQ. Here the CDR3 DNA reads TGCGCCAGCAGCCTCACAGCGGGAGCTTACGAGCAGTACTTC. This gives the protein CASSLTAGAYEQYF.

The gene calls are TRBV6-2 or TRBV6-3 and TRBJ2-7; D gene uncertain. Per the germline V gene, CDR1 is MNHEY and CDR2 is SVGEGT. Deletions cut 2 bases from V and 6 bases from J, with 17 bases between. This CDR3 region has 15 residues. The CDR3 coding sequence is TGTGCCAGCAGTTACGCTTTCTCGGGCTCAGCCGAGCAGTACTTC. This codes for CASSYAFSGSAEQYF.

This clonotype has just a few counts. This sequence joins TRBV4-3 and TRBJ1-2; 9 bases are a match to TRBD1. J gave up 8 bases and V 3 bases, and 10 bases lay outside the gene matches. Germline V CDR1 and CDR2: LGHNA, YSLEER. The CDR3 is made up of 15 amino acids. DNA for the CDR3: TGCGCCAGCAGCCACAACAGGGGGCGATTTGGCGGCTACACCTTC. Protein product: CASSHNRGRFGGYTF.

V is TRBV10-3 and J is TRBJ1-1; the match to TRBD1 covers 9 bases. The CDR3 spans 17 residues. CDR1 ENHRY and CDR2 SYGVKD come from the germline V gene. With V trimmed by 0 bases and J by 1 base, 6 bases remained unmatched. The CDR3 DNA sequence: TGTGCCATCAGTGAGTCGTCTGGGACAGGGAGGAACACTGAAGCTTTCTTT. It specifies CAISESSGTGRNTEAFF.

The rearrangement links TRBV11-2 to TRBJ2-5; TRBD1 is a possible D gene (6 bases). Germline-derived CDR1 and CDR2 are SGHAT and FQNNGV. The CDR3 is 14 amino acids. V was cut by 3 bases and J by 4 bases, with 12 bases left in between. Here the CDR3 reads CASSFSYRAETQYF. The CDR3 DNA reads as TGTGCCAGCAGCTTCTCCTACAGGGCAGAGACCCAGTACTTC.

This clonotype was recorded a few times. The chain links TRBV5-1 to TRBJ1-2, with D maybe TRBD1 (5 bases). Trimming pared 2 bases from V and 2 bases from J, leaving 10 bases between. CDR1 SGHRS and CDR2 YFSETQ come from the germline V gene. The CDR3 sequence is 14 residues long. The CDR3, as DNA: TGCGCCAGCAGCTTACAGGCTTTCAACTATGGCTACACCTTC. Translation: CASSLQAFNYGYTF. The whole variable domain, remainder taken from reference TRBV5-1 and TRBJ1-2, is KAGVTQTPRYLIKTRGQQVTLSCSPISGHRSVSWYQQTPGQGLQFLFEYFSETQRNKGNFPGRFSGRQFSNSRSEMNVSTLELGDSALYLCASSLQAFNYGYTFGSGTRLTVV.

The J gene is TRBJ2-1, the V gene TRBV20-1; tentative D call: TRBD2 (6 bases). Trimming removed 4 bases from V and 7 bases from J, with 20 bases in between. CDR3 size: 15 residues. The germline gives CDR1 DFQATT, CDR2 SNEGSKA (reference sequence). The CDR3 region is CSAKREGAGTNEQFF. The CDR3 DNA reads as TGCAGTGCTAAACGGGAAGGGGCGGGAACAAATGAGCAGTTCTTC.

CDR3 residues: CATRGGVYTDTQYF. CDR3 sequence (DNA): TGTGCCACTCGTGGCGGGGTTTACACAGATACGCAGTATTTT. The chain employs TRBV6-2 or TRBV6-3 and TRBJ2-3; weak D call: TRBD2 (6 bases). Germline V gives CDR1 MNHEY, CDR2 SVGEGT. V shed 10 bases and J shed 2 bases, with 16 bases lying between them. The CDR3 is 14 residues long.

This clonotype was found a few times. V gene TRBV2 combines with J gene TRBJ2-1; 15 nucleotides line up with TRBD2. Per the germline V gene, CDR1 is SNHLY and CDR2 is FYNNEI. V was clipped by 6 bases and J by 9 bases; unmatched bases: 9. This CDR3 has 16 amino acids. The CDR3 here is CASRRGLAGGRAEQFF. Here the CDR3 DNA reads TGTGCCAGCAGGAGGGGACTAGCGGGAGGCCGGGCTGAGCAGTTCTTC.

The chain combines TRBV12-3 or TRBV12-4 with TRBJ2-3; the D is unclear. CDR3 length equals 14 residues. V dropped 8 bases and J dropped 3 bases, with 15 bases sitting between them. The CDR3 spells CASSQVPLTDTQYF. The CDR3 DNA reads TGTGCCAGCTCCCAGGTTCCCCTGACAGATACGCAGTATTTT.

This chain uses TRBV7-2 with TRBJ2-3; D is possibly TRBD2 (5 bases). CDR1 and CDR2 from the germline V gene are SGHTA and FQGNSA. Trimming stripped 5 bases from V and 2 bases from J, with 11 bases between. CDR3 size: 14 residues. CDR3 amino acids: CASSREGTTDTQYF. CDR3 bases: TGTGCCAGCAGCCGCGAGGGTACCACAGATACGCAGTATTTT.